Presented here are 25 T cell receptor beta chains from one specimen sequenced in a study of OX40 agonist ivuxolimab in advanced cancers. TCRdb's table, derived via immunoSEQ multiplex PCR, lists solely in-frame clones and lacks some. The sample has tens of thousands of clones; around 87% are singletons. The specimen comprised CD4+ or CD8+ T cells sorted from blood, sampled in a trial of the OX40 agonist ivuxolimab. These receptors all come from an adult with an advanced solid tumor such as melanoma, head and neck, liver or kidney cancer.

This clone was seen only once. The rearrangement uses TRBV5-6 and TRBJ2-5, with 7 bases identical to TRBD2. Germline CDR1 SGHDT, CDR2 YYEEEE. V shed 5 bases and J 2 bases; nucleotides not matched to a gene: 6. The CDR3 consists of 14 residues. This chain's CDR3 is CASRNWGGQETQYF. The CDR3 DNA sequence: TGTGCCAGCAGGAATTGGGGGGGGCAAGAGACCCAGTACTTC. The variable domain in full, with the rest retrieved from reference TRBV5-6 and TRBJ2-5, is DAGVTQSPTHLIKTRGQQVTLRCSPKSGHDTVSWYQQALGQGPQFIFQYYEEEERQRGNFPDRFSGHQFPNYSSELNVNALLLGDSALYLCASRNWGGQETQYFGPGTRLLVL.

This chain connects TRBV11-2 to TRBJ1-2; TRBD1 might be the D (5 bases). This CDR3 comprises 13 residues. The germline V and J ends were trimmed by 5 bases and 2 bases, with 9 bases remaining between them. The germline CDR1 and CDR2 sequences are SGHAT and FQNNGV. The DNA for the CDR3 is TGTGCCAGCAGCCCCCGACAGAACTATGGCTACACCTTC. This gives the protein CASSPRQNYGYTF.

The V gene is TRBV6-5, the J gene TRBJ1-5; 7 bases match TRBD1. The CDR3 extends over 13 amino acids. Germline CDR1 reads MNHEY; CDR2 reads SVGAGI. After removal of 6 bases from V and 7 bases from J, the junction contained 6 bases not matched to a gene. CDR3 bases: TGTGCCAGCAGACAGGGGAGGAGACAGCCCCAGCATTTT. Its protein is CASRQGRRQPQHF.

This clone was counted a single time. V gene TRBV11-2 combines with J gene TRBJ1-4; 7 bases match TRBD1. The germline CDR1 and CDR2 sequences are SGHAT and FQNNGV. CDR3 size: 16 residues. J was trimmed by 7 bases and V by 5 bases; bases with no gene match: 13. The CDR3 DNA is TGTGCCAGCAGCCCGGGGACAGATAGTTCGTCTGAAAAACTGTTTTTT. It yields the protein CASSPGTDSSSEKLFF.

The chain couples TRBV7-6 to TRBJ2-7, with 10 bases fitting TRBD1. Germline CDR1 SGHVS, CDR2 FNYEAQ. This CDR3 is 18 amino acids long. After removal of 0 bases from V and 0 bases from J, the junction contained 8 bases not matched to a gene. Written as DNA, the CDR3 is TGTGCCAGCAGCTTAGCGCAGTCTGGGACAGGGGTCTCCTACGAGCAGTACTTC. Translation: CASSLAQSGTGVSYEQYF.

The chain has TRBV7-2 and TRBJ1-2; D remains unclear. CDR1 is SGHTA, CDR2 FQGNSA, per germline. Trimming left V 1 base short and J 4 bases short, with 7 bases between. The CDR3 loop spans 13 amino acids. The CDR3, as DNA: TGTGCCAGCAGCTTAGACTCCCTCTATGGCTACACCTTC. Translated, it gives CASSLDSLYGYTF.

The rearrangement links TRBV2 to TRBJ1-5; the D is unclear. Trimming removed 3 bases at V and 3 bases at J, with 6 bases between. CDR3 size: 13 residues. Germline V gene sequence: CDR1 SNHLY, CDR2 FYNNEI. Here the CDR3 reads CASSDLTNQPQHF. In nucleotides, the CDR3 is TGTGCCAGCAGTGATCTAACCAATCAGCCCCAGCATTTT. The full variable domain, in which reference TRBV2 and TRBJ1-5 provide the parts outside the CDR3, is EPEVTQTPSHQVTQMGQEVILRCVPISNHLYFYWYRQILGQKVEFLVSFYNNEISEKSEIFDDQFSVERPDGSNFTLKIRSTKLEDSAMYFCASSDLTNQPQHFGDGTRLSIL.

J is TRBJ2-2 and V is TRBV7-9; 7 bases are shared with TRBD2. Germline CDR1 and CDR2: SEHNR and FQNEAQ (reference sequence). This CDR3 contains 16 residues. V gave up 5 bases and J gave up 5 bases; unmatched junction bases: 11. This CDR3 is CASSGSRGLSTGELFF. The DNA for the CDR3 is TGTGCCAGCAGCGGCTCGCGGGGACTATCGACCGGGGAGCTGTTTTTT.

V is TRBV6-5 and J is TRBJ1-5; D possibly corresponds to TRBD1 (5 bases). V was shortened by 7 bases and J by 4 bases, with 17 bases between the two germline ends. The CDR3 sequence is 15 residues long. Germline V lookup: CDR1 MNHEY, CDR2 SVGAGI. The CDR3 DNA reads TGTGCCAGCAACGAAGTGGGGGGTTTGAATCAGCCCCAGCATTTT. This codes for CASNEVGGLNQPQHF.

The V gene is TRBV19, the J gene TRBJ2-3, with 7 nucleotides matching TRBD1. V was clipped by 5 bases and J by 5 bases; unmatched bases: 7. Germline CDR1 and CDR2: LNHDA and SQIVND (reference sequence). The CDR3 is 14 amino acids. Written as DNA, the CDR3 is TGTGCCAGTAGTGCCCACCAGGGGGAAGATACGCAGTATTTT. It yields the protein CASSAHQGEDTQYF.

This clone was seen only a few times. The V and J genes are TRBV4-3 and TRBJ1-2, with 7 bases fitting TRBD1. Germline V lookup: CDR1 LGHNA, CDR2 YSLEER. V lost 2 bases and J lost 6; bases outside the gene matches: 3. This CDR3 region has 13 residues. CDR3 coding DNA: TGCGCCAGCAGCCAACAGGGGGTCCATGGCTACACCTTC. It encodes CASSQQGVHGYTF.

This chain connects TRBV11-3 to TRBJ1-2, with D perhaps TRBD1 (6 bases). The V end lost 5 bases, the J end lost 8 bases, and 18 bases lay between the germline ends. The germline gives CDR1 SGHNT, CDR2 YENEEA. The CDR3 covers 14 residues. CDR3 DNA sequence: TGTGCCAGCAGCCCGCGATTCAGGGGAGGCGGCTACACCTTC. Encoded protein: CASSPRFRGGGYTF.

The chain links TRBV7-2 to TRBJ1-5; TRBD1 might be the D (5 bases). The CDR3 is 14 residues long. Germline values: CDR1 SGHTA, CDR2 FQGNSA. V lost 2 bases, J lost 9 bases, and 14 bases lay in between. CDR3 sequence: CASSLWRGPMPQHF. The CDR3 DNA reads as TGTGCCAGCAGCTTATGGAGGGGACCGATGCCCCAGCATTTT.

The CDR3 region is CASSQQGQVKNIQYF. DNA of the CDR3: TGTGCCAGCAGTCAACAGGGGCAGGTCAAAAACATTCAGTACTTC. The rearrangement joins TRBV27 to TRBJ2-4, with 7 bases identical to TRBD1. The CDR3 spans 15 residues. The V segment lost 5 bases and the J segment 3 bases; nucleotides outside the gene matches: 7. Germline V gene data show CDR1 as MNHEY and CDR2 as SMNVEV (reference sequence).

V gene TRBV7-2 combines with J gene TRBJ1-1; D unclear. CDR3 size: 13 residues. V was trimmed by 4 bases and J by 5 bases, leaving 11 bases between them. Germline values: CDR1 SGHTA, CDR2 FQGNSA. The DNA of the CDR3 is TGTGCCAGCAGCTCGAGCCTGGGAACTGAAGCTTTCTTT. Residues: CASSSSLGTEAFF. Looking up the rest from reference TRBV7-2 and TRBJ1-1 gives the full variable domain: GAGVSQSPSNKVTEKGKDVELRCDPISGHTALYWYRQSLGQGLEFLIYFQGNSAPDKSGLPSDRFSAERTGGSVSTLTIQRTQQEDSAVYLCASSSSLGTEAFFGQGTRLTVV.

The CDR3 sequence is CASSEQGSNNEQFF. CDR3 nucleotides: TGTGCCAGCAGTGAGCAGGGGAGCAACAATGAGCAGTTCTTC. The rearrangement joins TRBV25-1 to TRBJ2-1; a possible D gene is TRBD1 (6 bases). Trimming took off 3 bases at V and 5 bases at J, with 11 bases between the two ends. Germline CDR1 and CDR2: MGHDK and SYGVNS. The CDR3 spans 14 residues.

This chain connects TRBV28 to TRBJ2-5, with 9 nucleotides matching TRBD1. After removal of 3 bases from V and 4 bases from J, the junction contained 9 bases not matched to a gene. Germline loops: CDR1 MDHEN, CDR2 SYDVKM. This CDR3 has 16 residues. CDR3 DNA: TGTGCCAGCAGTTTTCACCGACAGGGGGTAGGAGAGACCCAGTACTTC. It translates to CASSFHRQGVGETQYF. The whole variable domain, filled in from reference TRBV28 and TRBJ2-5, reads DVKVTQSSRYLVKRTGEKVFLECVQDMDHENMFWYRQDPGLGLRLIYFSYDVKMKEKGDIPEGYSVSREKKERFSLILESASTNQTSMYLCASSFHRQGVGETQYFGPGTRLLVL.

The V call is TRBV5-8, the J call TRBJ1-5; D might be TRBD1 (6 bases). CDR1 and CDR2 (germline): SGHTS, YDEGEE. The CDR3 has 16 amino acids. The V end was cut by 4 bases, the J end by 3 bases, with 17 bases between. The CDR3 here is CASSRKTGPLNQPQHF. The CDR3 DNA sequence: TGTGCCAGCAGCCGTAAGACAGGCCCGCTCAATCAGCCCCAGCATTTT.

The chain's CDR3 is CAWQPGPSTDTQYF. CDR3 nucleotides: TGTGCCTGGCAACCGGGCCCAAGCACAGATACGCAGTATTTT. V is TRBV30 and J is TRBJ2-3; D gene unclear. Trimming shortened V by 5 bases and J by 0 bases, and 12 bases separated the two germline ends. Germline assignment: CDR1 GTSNPN and CDR2 SVGIG (reference sequence). CDR3 length: 14 residues.

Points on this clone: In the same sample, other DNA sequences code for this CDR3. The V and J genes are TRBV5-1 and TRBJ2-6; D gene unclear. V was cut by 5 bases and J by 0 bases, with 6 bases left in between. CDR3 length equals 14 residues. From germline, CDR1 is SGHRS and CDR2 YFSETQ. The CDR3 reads CASSSNSGANVLTF. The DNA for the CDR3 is TGCGCCAGCAGTTCGAACTCTGGGGCCAACGTCCTGACTTTC. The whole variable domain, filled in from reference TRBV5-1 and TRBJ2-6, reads KAGVTQTPRYLIKTRGQQVTLSCSPISGHRSVSWYQQTPGQGLQFLFEYFSETQRNKGNFPGRFSGRQFSNSRSEMNVSTLELGDSALYLCASSSNSGANVLTFGAGSRLTVL.

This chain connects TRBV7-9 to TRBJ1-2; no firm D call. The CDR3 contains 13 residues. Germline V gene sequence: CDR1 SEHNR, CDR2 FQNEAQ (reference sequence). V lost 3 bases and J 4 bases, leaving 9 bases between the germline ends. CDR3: CASSLAHFYGYTF. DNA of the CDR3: TGTGCCAGCAGCTTGGCCCACTTCTATGGCTACACCTTC.

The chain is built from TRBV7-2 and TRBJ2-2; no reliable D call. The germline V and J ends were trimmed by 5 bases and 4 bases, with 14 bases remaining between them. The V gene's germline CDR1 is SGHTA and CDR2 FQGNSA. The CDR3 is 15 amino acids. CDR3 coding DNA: TGTGCCAGCAGCCCCGGTGGCGAGCGCACCGGGGAGCTGTTTTTT. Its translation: CASSPGGERTGELFF.

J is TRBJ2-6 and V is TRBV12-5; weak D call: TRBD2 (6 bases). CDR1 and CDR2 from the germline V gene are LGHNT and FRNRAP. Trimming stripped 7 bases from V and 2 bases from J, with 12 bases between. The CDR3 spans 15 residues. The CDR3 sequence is CASAQGGTGANVLTF. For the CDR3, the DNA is TGTGCTAGTGCCCAAGGAGGGACTGGGGCCAACGTCCTGACTTTC.

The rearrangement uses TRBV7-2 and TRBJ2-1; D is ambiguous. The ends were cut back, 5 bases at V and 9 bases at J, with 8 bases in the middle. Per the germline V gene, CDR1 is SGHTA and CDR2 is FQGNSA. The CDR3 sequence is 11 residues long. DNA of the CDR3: TGTGCCAGCAGCCCAGAAGGTGAGCAGTTCTTC. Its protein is CASSPEGEQFF.

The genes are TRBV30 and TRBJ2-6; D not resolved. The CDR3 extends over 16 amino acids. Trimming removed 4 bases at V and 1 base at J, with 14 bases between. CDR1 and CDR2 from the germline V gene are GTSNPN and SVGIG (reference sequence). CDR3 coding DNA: TGTGCCTGGACGGGTCTGAGAAGATCTGGGGCCAACGTCCTGACTTTC. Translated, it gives CAWTGLRRSGANVLTF.